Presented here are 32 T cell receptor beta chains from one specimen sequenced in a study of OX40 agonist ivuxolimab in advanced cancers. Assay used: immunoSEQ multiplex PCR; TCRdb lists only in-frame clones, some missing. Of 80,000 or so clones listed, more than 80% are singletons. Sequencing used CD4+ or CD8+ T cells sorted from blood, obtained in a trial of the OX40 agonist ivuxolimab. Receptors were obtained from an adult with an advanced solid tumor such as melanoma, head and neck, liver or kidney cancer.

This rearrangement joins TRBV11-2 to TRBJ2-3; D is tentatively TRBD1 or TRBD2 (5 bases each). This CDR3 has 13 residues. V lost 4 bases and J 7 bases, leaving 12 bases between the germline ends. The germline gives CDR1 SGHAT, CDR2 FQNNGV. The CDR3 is CASSSGPTNTQYF. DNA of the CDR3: TGTGCCAGCAGCTCGGGACCGACTAATACGCAGTATTTT.

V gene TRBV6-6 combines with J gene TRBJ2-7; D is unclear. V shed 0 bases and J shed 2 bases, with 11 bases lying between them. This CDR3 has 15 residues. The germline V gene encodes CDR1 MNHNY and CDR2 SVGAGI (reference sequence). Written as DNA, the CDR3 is TGTGCCAGCAGTTACTCGGGCGACCCAACCTACGAGCAGTACTTC. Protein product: CASSYSGDPTYEQYF.

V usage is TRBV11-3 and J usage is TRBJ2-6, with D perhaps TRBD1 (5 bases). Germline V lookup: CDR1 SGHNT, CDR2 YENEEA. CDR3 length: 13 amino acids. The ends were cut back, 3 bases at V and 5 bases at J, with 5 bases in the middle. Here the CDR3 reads CASSLDRANVLTF. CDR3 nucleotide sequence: TGTGCCAGCAGCTTGGACAGGGCCAACGTCCTGACTTTC.

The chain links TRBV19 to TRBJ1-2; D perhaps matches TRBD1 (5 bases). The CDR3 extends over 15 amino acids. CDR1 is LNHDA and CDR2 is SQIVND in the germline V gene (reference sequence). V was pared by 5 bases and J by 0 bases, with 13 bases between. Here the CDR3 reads CASSAYRRSNYGYTF. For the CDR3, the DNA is TGTGCCAGTAGTGCGTACAGGAGGTCTAACTATGGCTACACCTTC.

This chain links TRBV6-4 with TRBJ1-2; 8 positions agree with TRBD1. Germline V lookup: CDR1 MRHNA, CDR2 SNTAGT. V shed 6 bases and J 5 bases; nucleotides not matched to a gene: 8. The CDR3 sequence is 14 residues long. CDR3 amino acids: CASSSVTGVYGYTF. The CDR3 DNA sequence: TGTGCCAGCAGCTCCGTGACAGGGGTATATGGCTACACCTTC.

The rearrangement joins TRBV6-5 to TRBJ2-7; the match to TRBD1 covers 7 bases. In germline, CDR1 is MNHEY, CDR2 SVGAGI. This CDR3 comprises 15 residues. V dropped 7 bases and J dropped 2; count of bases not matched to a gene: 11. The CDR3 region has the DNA TGTGCCAGCAACCTTGGGACAGTCAGAGCCTACGAGCAGTACTTC. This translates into CASNLGTVRAYEQYF.

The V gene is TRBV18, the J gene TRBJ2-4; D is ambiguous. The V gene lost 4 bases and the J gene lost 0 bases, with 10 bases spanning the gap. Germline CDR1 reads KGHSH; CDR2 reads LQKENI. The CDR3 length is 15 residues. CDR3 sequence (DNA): TGTGCCAGCTCACGCACGATCACAGCCAAAAACATTCAGTACTTC. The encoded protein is CASSRTITAKNIQYF.

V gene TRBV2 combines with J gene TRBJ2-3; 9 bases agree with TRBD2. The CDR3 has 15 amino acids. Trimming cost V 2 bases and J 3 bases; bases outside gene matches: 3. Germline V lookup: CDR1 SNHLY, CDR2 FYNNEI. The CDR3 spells CASSEIAGVTDTQYF. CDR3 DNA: TGTGCCAGCAGTGAAATAGCGGGGGTTACAGATACGCAGTATTTT.

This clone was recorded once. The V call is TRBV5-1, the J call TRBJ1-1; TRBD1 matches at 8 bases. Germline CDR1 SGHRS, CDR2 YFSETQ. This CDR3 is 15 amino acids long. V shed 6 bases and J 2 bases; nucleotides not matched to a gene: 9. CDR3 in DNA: TGCGCCAGCAACAATGTCAGGGGGCCTAACACTGAAGCTTTCTTT. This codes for CASNNVRGPNTEAFF.

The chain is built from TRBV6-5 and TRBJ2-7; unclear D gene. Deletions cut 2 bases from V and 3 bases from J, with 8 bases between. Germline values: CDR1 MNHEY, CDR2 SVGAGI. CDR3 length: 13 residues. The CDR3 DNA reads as TGTGCCAGCAGTTACATAAAGGGCTACGAGCAGTACTTC. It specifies CASSYIKGYEQYF.

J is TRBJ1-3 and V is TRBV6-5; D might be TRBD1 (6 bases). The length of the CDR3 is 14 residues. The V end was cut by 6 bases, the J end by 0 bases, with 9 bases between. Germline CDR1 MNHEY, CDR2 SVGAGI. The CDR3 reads CASRTGTSGNTIYF. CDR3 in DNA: TGTGCCAGCAGAACAGGGACCTCTGGAAACACCATATATTTT.

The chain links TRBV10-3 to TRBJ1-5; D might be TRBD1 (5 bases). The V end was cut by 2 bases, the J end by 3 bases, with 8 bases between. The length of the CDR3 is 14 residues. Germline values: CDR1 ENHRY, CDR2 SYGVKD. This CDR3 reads CAISEEGINQPQHF. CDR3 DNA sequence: TGTGCCATCAGTGAGGAGGGGATCAATCAGCCCCAGCATTTT.

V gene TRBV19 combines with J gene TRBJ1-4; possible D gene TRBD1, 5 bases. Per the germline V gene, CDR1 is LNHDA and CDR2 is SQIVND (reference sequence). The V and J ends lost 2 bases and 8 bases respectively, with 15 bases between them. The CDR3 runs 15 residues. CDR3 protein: CASSITGRLPEKLFF. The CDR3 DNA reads TGTGCCAGTAGTATAACGGGACGGTTACCGGAAAAACTGTTTTTT.

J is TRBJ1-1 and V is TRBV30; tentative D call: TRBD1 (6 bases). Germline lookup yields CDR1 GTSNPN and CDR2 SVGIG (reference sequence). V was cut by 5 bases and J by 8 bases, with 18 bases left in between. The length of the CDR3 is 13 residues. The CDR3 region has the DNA TGTGCCTGGCTGAACAGGGCTGAGGTGGAAGCTTTCTTT. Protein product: CAWLNRAEVEAFF.

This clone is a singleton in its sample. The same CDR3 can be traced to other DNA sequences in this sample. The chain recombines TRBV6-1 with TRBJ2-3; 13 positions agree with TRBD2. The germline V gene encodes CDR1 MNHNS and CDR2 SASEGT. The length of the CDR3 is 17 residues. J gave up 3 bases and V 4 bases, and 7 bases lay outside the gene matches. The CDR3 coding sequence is TGTGCCAGCAGTGTTACTAGCGGGAGGGTTAAGACAGATACGCAGTATTTT. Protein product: CASSVTSGRVKTDTQYF.

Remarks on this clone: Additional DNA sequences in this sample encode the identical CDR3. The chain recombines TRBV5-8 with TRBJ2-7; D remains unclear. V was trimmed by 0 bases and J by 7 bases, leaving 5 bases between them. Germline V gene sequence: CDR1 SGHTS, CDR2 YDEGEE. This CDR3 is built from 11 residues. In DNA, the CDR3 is TGTGCCAGCAGCTTGGTGGGGGAGCAGTACTTC. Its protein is CASSLVGEQYF.

CDR3 DNA: TGTGCCAGCAGCTTGGCCCGACAGGGGGCAGAGTATGGCTACACCTTC. As protein: CASSLARQGAEYGYTF. The genes are TRBV5-4 and TRBJ1-2; the match to TRBD1 covers 10 bases. The V segment lost 0 bases and the J segment 5 bases; nucleotides outside the gene matches: 7. The germline V gene encodes CDR1 SGHNT and CDR2 YYREEE (reference sequence). This CDR3 spans 16 amino acids.

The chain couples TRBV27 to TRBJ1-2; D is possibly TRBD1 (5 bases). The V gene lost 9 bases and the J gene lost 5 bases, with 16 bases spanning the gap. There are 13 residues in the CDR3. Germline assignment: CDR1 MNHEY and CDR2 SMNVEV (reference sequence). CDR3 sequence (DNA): TGTGCCAGTTCCGGGACGGCCAATTATGGCTACACCTTC. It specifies CASSGTANYGYTF.

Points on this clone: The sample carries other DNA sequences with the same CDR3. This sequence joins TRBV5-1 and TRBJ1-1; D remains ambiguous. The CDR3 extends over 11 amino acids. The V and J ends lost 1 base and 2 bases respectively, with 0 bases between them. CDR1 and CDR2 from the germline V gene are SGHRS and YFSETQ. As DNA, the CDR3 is TGCGCCAGCAGCTTGAACACTGAAGCTTTCTTT. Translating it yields CASSLNTEAFF. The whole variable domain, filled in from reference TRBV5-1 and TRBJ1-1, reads KAGVTQTPRYLIKTRGQQVTLSCSPISGHRSVSWYQQTPGQGLQFLFEYFSETQRNKGNFPGRFSGRQFSNSRSEMNVSTLELGDSALYLCASSLNTEAFFGQGTRLTVV.

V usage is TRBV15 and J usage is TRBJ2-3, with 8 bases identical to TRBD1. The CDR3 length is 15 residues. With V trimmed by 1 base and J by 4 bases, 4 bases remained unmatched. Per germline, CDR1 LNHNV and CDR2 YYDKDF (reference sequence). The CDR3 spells CATSRGTGSADTQYF. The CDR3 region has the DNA TGTGCCACCAGCAGAGGGACAGGGTCGGCAGATACGCAGTATTTT.

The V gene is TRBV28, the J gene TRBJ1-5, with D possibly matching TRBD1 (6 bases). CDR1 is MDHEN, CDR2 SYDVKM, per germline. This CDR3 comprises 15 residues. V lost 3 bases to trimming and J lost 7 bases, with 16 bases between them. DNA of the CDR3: TGTGCCAGCAGTTTGGCCACAGGGCAAGGACAGCCCCAGCATTTT. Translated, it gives CASSLATGQGQPQHF. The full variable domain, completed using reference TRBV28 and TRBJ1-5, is DVKVTQSSRYLVKRTGEKVFLECVQDMDHENMFWYRQDPGLGLRLIYFSYDVKMKEKGDIPEGYSVSREKKERFSLILESASTNQTSMYLCASSLATGQGQPQHFGDGTRLSIL.

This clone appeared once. This CDR3 reads CASSLDLGTEAFF. The CDR3 region has the DNA TGTGCCAGCAGCCTTGACCTGGGGACTGAAGCTTTCTTT. V gene TRBV2 combines with J gene TRBJ1-1, with D unclear. The CDR3 sequence is 13 residues long. V gave up 6 bases and J gave up 5 bases, with 13 bases separating them. The germline gives CDR1 SNHLY, CDR2 FYNNEI.

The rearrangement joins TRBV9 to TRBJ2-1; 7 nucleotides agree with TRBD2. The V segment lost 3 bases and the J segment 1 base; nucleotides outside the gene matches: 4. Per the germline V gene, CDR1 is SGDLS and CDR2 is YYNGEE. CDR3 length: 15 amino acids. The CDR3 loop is CASSERGLSYNEQFF. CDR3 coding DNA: TGTGCCAGCAGCGAGCGGGGACTATCCTACAATGAGCAGTTCTTC.

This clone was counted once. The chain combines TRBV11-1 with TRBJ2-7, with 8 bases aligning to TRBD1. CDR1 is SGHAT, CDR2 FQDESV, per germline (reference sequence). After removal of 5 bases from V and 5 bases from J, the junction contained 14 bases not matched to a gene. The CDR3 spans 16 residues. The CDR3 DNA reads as TGTGCCAGCAGCCACGCCCAGGGGGCGCGGTTAAACGAGCAGTACTTC. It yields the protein CASSHAQGARLNEQYF.

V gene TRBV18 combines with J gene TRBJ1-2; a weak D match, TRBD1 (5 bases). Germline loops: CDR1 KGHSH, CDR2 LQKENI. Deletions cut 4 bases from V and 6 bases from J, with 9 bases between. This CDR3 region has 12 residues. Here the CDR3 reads CASSLGEDGYTF. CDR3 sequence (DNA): TGTGCCAGCTCACTAGGGGAGGATGGCTACACCTTC.

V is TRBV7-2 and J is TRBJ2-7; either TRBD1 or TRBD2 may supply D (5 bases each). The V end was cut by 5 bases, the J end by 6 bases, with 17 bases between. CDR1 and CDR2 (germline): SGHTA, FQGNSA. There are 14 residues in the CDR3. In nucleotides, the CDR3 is TGTGCCAGCAGCGTAGAGGGCTCGGGACGCGAGCAGTACTTC. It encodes CASSVEGSGREQYF.

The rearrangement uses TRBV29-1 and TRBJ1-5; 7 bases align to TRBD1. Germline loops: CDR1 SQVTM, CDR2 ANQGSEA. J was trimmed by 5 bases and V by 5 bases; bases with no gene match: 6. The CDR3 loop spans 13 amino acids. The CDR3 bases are TGCAGCGTTTCTACAGGGGTTCATCAGCCCCAGCATTTT. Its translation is CSVSTGVHQPQHF. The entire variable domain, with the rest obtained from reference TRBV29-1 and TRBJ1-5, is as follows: SAVISQKPSRDICQRGTSLTIQCQVDSQVTMMFWYRQQPGQSLTLIATANQGSEATYESGFVIDKFPISRPNLTFSTLTVSNMSPEDSSIYLCSVSTGVHQPQHFGDGTRLSIL.

CDR3 sequence: CATGTAGGRDTQYF. In DNA, the CDR3 is TGTGCCACCGGAACGGCAGGGGGCAGAGATACGCAGTATTTT. The chain couples TRBV7-9 to TRBJ2-3; 8 nucleotides match TRBD1. Germline V gene data show CDR1 as SEHNR and CDR2 as FQNEAQ (reference sequence). Unmatched junction bases numbered 11, after V lost 10 bases and J lost 5 bases. This CDR3 is 14 amino acids long.

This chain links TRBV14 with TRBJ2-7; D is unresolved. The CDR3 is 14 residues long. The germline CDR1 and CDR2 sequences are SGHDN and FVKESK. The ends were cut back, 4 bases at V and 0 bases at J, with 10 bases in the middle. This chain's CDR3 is CASSPVGLSYEQYF. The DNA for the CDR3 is TGTGCCAGCAGCCCCGTCGGCCTCTCCTACGAGCAGTACTTC.

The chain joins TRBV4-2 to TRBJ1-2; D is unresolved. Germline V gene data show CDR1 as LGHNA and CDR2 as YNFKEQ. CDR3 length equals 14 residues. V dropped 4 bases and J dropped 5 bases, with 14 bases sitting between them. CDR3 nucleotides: TGTGCCAGCAGCCGAGGTGACATCGGATATGGCTACACCTTC. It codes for CASSRGDIGYGYTF.

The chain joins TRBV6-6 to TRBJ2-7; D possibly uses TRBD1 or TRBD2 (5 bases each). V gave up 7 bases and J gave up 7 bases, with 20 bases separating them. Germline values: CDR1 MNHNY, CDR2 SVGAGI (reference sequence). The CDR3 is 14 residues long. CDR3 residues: CASTGDLWGREQYF. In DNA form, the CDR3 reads TGTGCCAGCACCGGAGACCTATGGGGGAGAGAGCAGTACTTC.

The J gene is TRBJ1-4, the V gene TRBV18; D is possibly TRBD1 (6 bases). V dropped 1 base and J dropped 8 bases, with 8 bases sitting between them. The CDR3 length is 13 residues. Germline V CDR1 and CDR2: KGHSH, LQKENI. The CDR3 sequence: CASSPLGAEKLFF. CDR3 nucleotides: TGTGCCAGCTCACCACTGGGGGCGGAAAAACTGTTTTTT.